This T cell receptor beta chain appears in the sequencing data of a study of cytomegalovirus exposure and HLA in healthy donors. The PCR was carried out with 60 Vbeta primers and 13 Jbeta primers. TCRdb's copy holds only in-frame clones and misses some; the assay was immunoSEQ multiplex PCR. The sample has about 170,000 clones, over 80% seen once. Trimming took off 3 bases at V and 2 bases at J, with 8 bases between the two ends. CDR1 and CDR2 from the germline V gene are SGHRS and YFSETQ. The CDR3 runs 14 residues. Despite likely unrecorded immune exposures, the donors were nominally healthy at the time of sampling.

This sequence originates from a boy aged 2 to 10 in good health and CMV-seronegative. The sequencing sample was made of PBMCs. This rearrangement joins TRBV5-1 to TRBJ2-2; D is uncertain. CDR3 sequence: CASSYSLNTGELFF. CDR3 DNA sequence: TGCGCCAGCAGCTATTCCCTAAACACCGGGGAGCTGTTTTTT.